The sequence of this TCR beta chain was determined in a study of blood T cell repertoires in COVID-19. Study context: Sources were T cells, B-cell-depleted T cells, or PBMCs; the material itself was cDNA or gDNA.

Germline CDR1 and CDR2: MNHGY and SAAAGT. V dropped 7 bases and J dropped 4; count of bases not matched to a gene: 9. This CDR3 is 14 amino acids long. In the source study's methods: Reference gene primers were amplified, and this amplification served to estimate nucleated cell counts. The method was immunoSEQ multiplex PCR; TCRdb's version includes in-frame clones alone and lacks a portion of them. V, J and clone size are those of that table, while D and trimming were read from the DNA. The table has 150,000 or so clones, about 90% seen once. The rearrangement joins TRBV6-8 to TRBJ2-5; 7 bases agree with TRBD1. Sequenced sample: peripheral blood. The TCR was taken from a human donor in a cohort sampled during active COVID-19. CDR3 coding DNA: TGTGCCAGCAATAAAGACAGGGCGGGAGAGACCCAGTACTTC. The encoded protein is CASNKDRAGETQYF.